The 14 T cell receptor beta chains presented below share a single source sample, sequenced in a study of T cell repertoires in ileal Crohn's disease (dated by TCRdb to between 2018 and 2021). Libraries were constructed by the immunoSEQ multiplex PCR assay. TCRdb holds this immuneACCESS table with in-frame rearrangements only. Some clones are missing; in checked studies, unresolved V genes explain under half, and the rest has no known cause. The sample profile shows 15,000 to 20,000 clones; about 93% of them were found once. The top ten clonotypes cover about 3.7% of the sample. The specimen was ileal tissue. The receptors were gathered from an adult with Crohn's disease.

The V and J genes are TRBV20-1 and TRBJ2-7; possibly TRBD1 for D (5 bases). There are 11 residues in the CDR3. Germline CDR1 DFQATT, CDR2 SNEGSKA (reference sequence). Trimming took 6 bases from V and 6 from J, leaving 12 bases between them. The CDR3 DNA is TGCAGTGCCCCCTACACAGGCGAGCAGTACTTC. It encodes CSAPYTGEQYF.

This clone was observed a single time. CDR3 bases: TGTGCCAGCAGCCCCGGTCGGACTAGCGGGGGGGCTGGAGAGACCCAGTACTTC. Translation: CASSPGRTSGGAGETQYF. The chain employs TRBV7-3 and TRBJ2-5, with 15 bases lining up with TRBD2. CDR3 size: 18 residues. Germline V CDR1 and CDR2: SGHTA, FQGTGA. Trimming at V came to 5 bases and at J to 4 bases, leaving 11 bases not matched to a gene.

Written as DNA, the CDR3 is TGTGCCAGCAGCCCCCCACAGCCGTCTGGCTATGGCTACACCTTC. This gives the protein CASSPPQPSGYGYTF. The chain has TRBV7-6 and TRBJ1-2; no firm D call. Deletions cut 5 bases from V and 4 bases from J, with 17 bases between. CDR1 and CDR2 from the germline V gene are SGHVS and FNYEAQ. CDR3 size: 15 residues.

The genes are TRBV5-1 and TRBJ2-6, with 11 bases fitting TRBD1. The length of the CDR3 is 17 residues. V lost 0 bases to trimming and J lost 4 bases; unmatched junction nucleotides: 3. Germline lookup yields CDR1 SGHRS and CDR2 YFSETQ. The CDR3 DNA sequence: TGCGCCAGCAGCTTGGCCTGGGACAGGGGGGGGGCCAACGTCCTGACTTTC. It is translated as CASSLAWDRGGANVLTF.

The chain has TRBV5-8 and TRBJ2-1; 9 bases line up with TRBD2. Germline-derived CDR1 and CDR2 are SGHTS and YDEGEE. The CDR3 extends over 16 amino acids. The J segment lost 0 bases and the V segment lost 7 bases, leaving 8 bases of the junction unmatched. CDR3 amino acids: CASLRSGGFSYNEQFF. The CDR3 nucleotides read TGTGCCAGCCTCCGTAGCGGGGGATTCTCCTACAATGAGCAGTTCTTC.

V and J are TRBV5-6 and TRBJ1-2; TRBD1 matches 9 bases. The V gene's germline CDR1 is SGHDT and CDR2 YYEEEE. V lost 4 bases to trimming and J lost 1 base; unmatched junction nucleotides: 2. CDR3 length: 14 amino acids. CDR3 sequence reads: CASSGTGFNYGYTF. CDR3 nucleotides: TGTGCCAGCAGCGGGACAGGGTTTAACTATGGCTACACCTTC.

V gene TRBV5-1 combines with J gene TRBJ2-1; 7 nucleotides line up with TRBD2. In germline, CDR1 is SGHRS, CDR2 YFSETQ. The CDR3 runs to 13 residues. Trimming at V came to 4 bases and at J to 10 bases, leaving 8 bases not matched to a gene. The CDR3: CASSPGLDWEQFF. CDR3 nucleotide sequence: TGCGCCAGCAGCCCCGGACTAGATTGGGAGCAGTTCTTC.

The chain joins TRBV19 to TRBJ1-1, with 8 nucleotides matching TRBD1. Germline-derived CDR1 and CDR2 are LNHDA and SQIVND (reference sequence). The CDR3 loop spans 14 amino acids. Losses at the gene ends were 0 bases for V and 4 bases for J; bases not matched to a gene: 1. The CDR3 protein is CASSIDRGRTEAFF. The CDR3, as DNA: TGTGCCAGTAGTATAGACAGGGGGCGCACTGAAGCTTTCTTT.

The chain couples TRBV6-5 to TRBJ1-5; D remains unclear. This CDR3 has 14 residues. V lost 5 bases and J 3 bases, leaving 11 bases between the germline ends. Per germline, CDR1 MNHEY and CDR2 SVGAGI. Here the CDR3 reads CASSPGLNNQPQHF. The CDR3 nucleotides read TGTGCCAGCAGTCCCGGACTGAACAATCAGCCCCAGCATTTT.

Only one count was recorded for this clone. In nucleotides, the CDR3 is TGCGCCAGCAGTCGGGATCGGACCGGGGAGCTGTTTTTT. Residues: CASSRDRTGELFF. The rearrangement links TRBV4-1 to TRBJ2-2; D may be TRBD2 (5 bases). Trimming removed 6 bases from V and 5 bases from J, with 10 bases in between. The CDR3 length is 13 residues. In germline, CDR1 is MGHRA, CDR2 YSYEKL.

This clone was observed a few times. CDR3 protein: CSADRGTQYF. CDR3 nucleotide sequence: TGCAGTGCTGACAGGGGAACGCAGTATTTT. The gene calls are TRBV20-1 and TRBJ2-3; 8 bases fit TRBD1. CDR1 DFQATT and CDR2 SNEGSKA come from the germline V gene (reference sequence). This CDR3 is built from 10 residues. The V and J ends lost 5 bases and 9 bases, in that order; junction bases with no gene match: 1.

The rearrangement links TRBV9 to TRBJ1-2; TRBD1 aligns across 7 bases. Looked up from germline, CDR1 is SGDLS and CDR2 is YYNGEE. V was pared by 0 bases and J by 4 bases, with 9 bases of the junction left unmatched. CDR3 length: 16 amino acids. The CDR3 region has the DNA TGTGCCAGCAGCGTAGCCGCAGGGGGAGAGGGCTATGGCTACACCTTC. Translating it yields CASSVAAGGEGYGYTF.

CDR3 residues: CASSPGQNQPQHF. The CDR3 bases are TGTGCCAGCTCACCGGGACAGAATCAGCCCCAGCATTTT. The chain has TRBV18 and TRBJ1-5, with 7 bases fitting TRBD1. With 3 bases clipped from V and 4 bases from J, the junction kept 0 bases outside the gene matches. Germline V lookup: CDR1 KGHSH, CDR2 LQKENI. The CDR3 runs to 13 residues.

The chain carries TRBV7-3 and TRBJ2-6, with a tentative D call TRBD2 (5 bases). Trimming pared 2 bases from V and 4 bases from J, leaving 18 bases between. CDR3 length: 18 residues. CDR1 SGHTA and CDR2 FQGTGA come from the germline V gene. CDR3 sequence: CASSLSRGPLGGANVLTF. DNA for the CDR3: TGTGCCAGCAGCTTATCCCGAGGGCCTTTGGGGGGGGCCAACGTCCTGACTTTC.